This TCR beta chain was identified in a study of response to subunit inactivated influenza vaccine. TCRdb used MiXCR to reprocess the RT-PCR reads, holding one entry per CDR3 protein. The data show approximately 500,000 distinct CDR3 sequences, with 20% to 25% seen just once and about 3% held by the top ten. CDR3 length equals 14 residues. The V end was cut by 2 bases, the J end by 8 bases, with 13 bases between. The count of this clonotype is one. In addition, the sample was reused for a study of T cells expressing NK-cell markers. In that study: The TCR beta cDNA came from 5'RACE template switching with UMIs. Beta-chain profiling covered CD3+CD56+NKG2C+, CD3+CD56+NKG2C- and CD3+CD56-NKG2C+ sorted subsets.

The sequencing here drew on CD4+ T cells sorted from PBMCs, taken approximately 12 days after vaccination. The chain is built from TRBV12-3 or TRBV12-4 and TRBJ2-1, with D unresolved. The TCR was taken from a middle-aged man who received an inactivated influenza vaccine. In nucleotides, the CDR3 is TGTGCCAGCAGTTTATTGTTAGCTTCGGATGAGCAGTTCTTC. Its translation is CASSLLLASDEQFF.